This T cell receptor (beta chain) was profiled in a study of blood T cell repertoires in COVID-19. Looking at the study overall: Material from acute and convalescent COVID-19 was sourced from the United States, Italy and Spain. The analysed material was cDNA or gDNA that came from T cells, B-cell-depleted T cells, or PBMCs.

Trimming removed 4 bases at V and 3 bases at J, with 10 bases between. Germline CDR1 reads MGHRA; CDR2 reads YSYEKL. This CDR3 has 13 residues. Clones were sequenced by immunoSEQ multiplex PCR, and TCRdb holds only the in-frame ones, with some missing. The table lists a few hundred thousand clones, around 82% of them singletons. The chain is built from TRBV4-1 and TRBJ2-7; D remains ambiguous. The sequencing sample was made of peripheral blood. The receptor's source is a woman between 65 and 79 years old with acute or convalescent COVID-19. The CDR3 here is CASSPWQNYEQYF. CDR3 coding DNA: TGCGCCAGCAGCCCGTGGCAGAACTACGAGCAGTACTTC.